The TCR beta chain described here comes from a study of glioma-infiltrating T cells. The CDR3 sequence is 13 residues long. In germline, CDR1 is SEHNR, CDR2 FQNEAQ (reference sequence). Concerning this clonotype itself: The junction departs from the called germline gene at one end, perhaps through a read error.

Amplification of TCR alpha and beta CDR3 regions from RNA used iRepertoire nested multiplex PCR. One-step reverse transcription and amplification started from approximately 100-400 ng of tissue mRNA or PBMC total RNA. Using its own MiXCR run on the multiplex PCR reads, TCRdb lists one record per CDR3 protein. The sample has fewer than 200,000 distinct CDR3 sequences; around 30% are singletons. The gene calls are TRBV7-9 and TRBJ1-5, with unresolved D. The source material was glioma tissue, nonneoplastic brain tissue, or PBMCs (not recorded which). This receptor was identified in a human donor with low-grade glioma or glioblastoma, undergoing nonglioma brain surgery, or in good health (not recorded which). CDR3 sequence (DNA): TGTGCCAGCACCGACACTGCAGGCGAGCGCCAGAATTTT. This sequence encodes CASTDTAGERQNF.